This is a list of T cell receptor beta chains from one sample in a study of blood T cells in healthy people across ages. TCRdb re-called the 5' RACE reads through MiXCR, storing one row per CDR3 protein. The table records 920,000 or so distinct CDR3 sequences, 35% to 55% of them present only once. Sample: blood. The receptors here all came from a woman aged 55-70 years in good health. Both conserved end residues are part of each CDR3. D genes are given only for firm matches. A row's size may be missing; if present it is once, few, many or a size class.

.	TRBV24-1	TRBJ2-1	.	CATSGGTAYNEQFF	TGTGCCACCAGCGGCGGGACAGCCTACAATGAGCAGTTCTTC
few	TRBV10-3	TRBJ2-1	TRBD2	CAISESVGSGRLNEQFF	TGTGCCATCAGTGAGTCTGTTGGTAGCGGGAGGTTAAATGAGCAGTTCTTC
.	TRBV15	TRBJ2-3	.	CATSRDPGRPDTQYF	TGTGCCACCAGCAGAGATCCAGGAAGGCCAGATACGCAGTATTTT
.	TRBV20-1	TRBJ1-1	TRBD1	CSASSRGVTEAFF	TGCAGTGCTAGCTCCAGGGGGGTAACTGAAGCTTTCTTT
few	TRBV3-1	TRBJ2-5	.	CASSLMVLEETQYF	TGTGCCAGCAGCCTTATGGTCCTCGAAGAGACCCAGTACTTC
once	TRBV6-4	TRBJ2-3	.	CASSDSDRSLDTQYF	TGTGCCAGCAGTGACTCAGACAGGTCTTTGGATACGCAGTATTTT
.	TRBV27	TRBJ2-1	.	CASSPHPLVIEQFF	TGTGCCAGCAGTCCCCATCCACTTGTAATTGAGCAGTTCTTC
.	TRBV29-1	TRBJ2-4	TRBD1	CSVVTGGENIQYF	TGCAGCGTTGTTACAGGGGGAGAAAACATTCAGTACTTC
few	TRBV4-1	TRBJ1-1	.	CASSRNNRDDTEAFF	TGCGCCAGCAGCAGGAATAACAGGGATGACACTGAAGCTTTCTTT
.	TRBV29-1	TRBJ1-1	TRBD1	CSAEARQGLAEAFF	TGCAGCGCTGAAGCTCGACAGGGTCTCGCTGAAGCTTTCTTT
few	TRBV12-3/TRBV12-4	TRBJ2-1	.	CASSLSRTPYNEQFF	TGTGCCAGCAGTTTGAGCAGAACCCCTTACAATGAGCAGTTCTTC
many	TRBV3-1	TRBJ2-7	.	CASSGSFSYEQYF	TGTGCCAGCAGCGGTTCTTTCAGCTACGAGCAGTACTTC
.	TRBV5-1	TRBJ2-1	.	CASRGVGIYNEQFF	TGCGCCAGTAGGGGGGTAGGGATTTACAATGAGCAGTTCTTC
.	TRBV20-1	TRBJ1-1	.	CGAPTTGTNTEAFF	TGCGGTGCTCCTACGACGGGTACCAACACTGAAGCTTTCTTT
.	TRBV27	TRBJ2-1	TRBD2	CASTMTARGLAGVGNEQFF	TGTGCCAGCACCATGACCGCCCGGGGACTAGCGGGAGTTGGGAATGAGCAGTTCTTC
few	TRBV27	TRBJ1-5	.	CASSPHGVSNQPQHF	TGTGCCAGCAGTCCTCACGGGGTAAGCAATCAGCCCCAGCATTTT
few	TRBV10-3	TRBJ2-3	.	CAIRKAELSTDTQYF	TGTGCCATCCGCAAAGCGGAATTAAGCACAGATACGCAGTATTTT
few	TRBV29-1	TRBJ1-5	.	CSVAQGPNSNQPQHF	TGCAGCGTTGCACAAGGGCCTAATAGCAATCAGCCCCAGCATTTT
few	TRBV28	TRBJ1-2	.	CASSLVGAGSYGYTF	TGTGCCAGCAGTTTAGTGGGGGCGGGATCCTATGGCTACACCTTC
.	TRBV28	TRBJ2-7	TRBD1	CASSSTSGQGYYEQYF	TGTGCCAGCAGTTCAACCTCGGGACAGGGGTACTACGAGCAGTACTTC
.	TRBV30	TRBJ2-1	TRBD2	CAWMPPGGKETQFF	TGTGCCTGGATGCCTCCGGGAGGAAAAGAGACCCAGTTCTTC
.	TRBV12-3/TRBV12-4	TRBJ2-1	.	CASRRDSDEQFF	TGTGCCAGCAGACGGGACTCTGATGAGCAGTTCTTC
many	TRBV7-2	TRBJ2-5	TRBD1	CASSWDSPGETQYF	TGTGCCAGCAGCTGGGACAGCCCAGGGGAGACCCAGTACTTC
few	TRBV4-2	TRBJ2-5	.	CASSQGLEFSETQYF	TGTGCCAGCAGCCAAGGACTAGAGTTCTCGGAGACCCAGTACTTC
.	TRBV6-5	TRBJ2-7	.	CASSSPFEGAREQYF	TGTGCCAGCAGTTCCCCCTTTGAGGGAGCTAGAGAGCAGTACTTC
.	TRBV10-3	TRBJ1-6	.	CAITRDTNSPLHF	TGTGCCATCACCCGGGACACAAATTCACCCCTCCACTTT